This T cell receptor beta chain was sequenced during a study of blood T cell repertoires in COVID-19. Overall study: Some COVID-19 samples were acute and others convalescent; all came from the United States, Italy and Spain. PBMCs, B-cell-depleted T cells, or T cells provided the cDNA or gDNA that made up the material.

Per the study methods: How many nucleated cells were present was estimated from reference gene primer amplification. The method was immunoSEQ multiplex PCR; TCRdb's version includes in-frame clones alone and lacks a portion of them. V, J and clone size are those of that table, while D and trimming were read from the DNA. The sample yields 150,000 to 200,000 clones, about nine tenths seen once. This CDR3 is built from 16 residues. Unmatched junction bases numbered 7, after V lost 5 bases and J lost 2 bases. The germline CDR1 and CDR2 sequences are SGHVS and FNYEAQ. The TCR was taken from a man in his sixties with active or convalescent COVID-19. The V call is TRBV7-6, the J call TRBJ1-4; 8 bases are shared with TRBD1. Sequencing input: peripheral blood. In DNA, the CDR3 is TGTGCCAGCAGCCTACGAAACAGGGGGACTAATGAAAAACTGTTTTTT. This sequence encodes CASSLRNRGTNEKLFF.